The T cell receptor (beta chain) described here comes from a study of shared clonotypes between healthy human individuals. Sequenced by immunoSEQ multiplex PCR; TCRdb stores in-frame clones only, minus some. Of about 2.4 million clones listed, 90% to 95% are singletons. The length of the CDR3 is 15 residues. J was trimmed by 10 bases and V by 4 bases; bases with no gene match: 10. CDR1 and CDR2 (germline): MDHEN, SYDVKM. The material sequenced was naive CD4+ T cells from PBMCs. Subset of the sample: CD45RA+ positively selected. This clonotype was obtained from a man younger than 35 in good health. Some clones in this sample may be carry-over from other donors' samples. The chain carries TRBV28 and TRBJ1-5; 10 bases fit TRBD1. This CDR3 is CASSSIPGQGNPQHF. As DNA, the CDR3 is TGTGCCAGCAGTTCGATACCGGGACAGGGGAACCCCCAGCATTTT.